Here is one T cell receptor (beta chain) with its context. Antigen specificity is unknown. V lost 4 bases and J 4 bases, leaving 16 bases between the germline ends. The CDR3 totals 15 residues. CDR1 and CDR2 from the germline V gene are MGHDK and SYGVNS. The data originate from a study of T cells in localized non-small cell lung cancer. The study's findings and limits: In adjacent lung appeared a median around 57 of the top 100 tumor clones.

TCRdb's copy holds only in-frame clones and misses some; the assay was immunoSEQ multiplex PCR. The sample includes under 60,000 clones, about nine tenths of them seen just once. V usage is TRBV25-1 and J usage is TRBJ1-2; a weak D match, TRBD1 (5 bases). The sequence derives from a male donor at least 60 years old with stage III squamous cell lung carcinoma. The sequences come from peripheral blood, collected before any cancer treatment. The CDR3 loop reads CASSGGARGAYGYTF. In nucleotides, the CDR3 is TGTGCCAGCAGTGGAGGGGCTCGAGGGGCCTATGGCTACACCTTC.